A single sample gave rise to the 20 T cell receptor beta chains below, sequenced in a study of blood T cell repertoires in COVID-19. Profiled with immunoSEQ multiplex PCR; TCRdb holds only in-frame clones, not every one. The sample yields about 130,000 clones, approximately 85% seen once. Sample: peripheral blood. These receptors all stem from a human donor in a cohort sampled during active COVID-19.

The V call is TRBV19, the J call TRBJ1-2; a weak D match, TRBD1 (5 bases). V was clipped by 4 bases and J by 4 bases, with 16 bases between them. Germline V gene sequence: CDR1 LNHDA, CDR2 SQIVND (reference sequence). CDR3 length equals 15 residues. CDR3 sequence reads: CASSTALGEGYGYTF. In nucleotides, the CDR3 is TGTGCCAGTAGTACCGCTTTGGGGGAGGGCTATGGCTACACCTTC.

The table lists this clone with a count of one. The CDR3 loop is CASSLAASGRANEQFF. The CDR3 DNA sequence: TGTGCCAGCAGTTTGGCGGCTAGCGGGAGGGCGAATGAGCAGTTCTTC. V gene TRBV27 combines with J gene TRBJ2-1; 12 bases match TRBD2. The CDR3 length is 16 residues. Trimming took 3 bases from V and 7 from J; bases not matched to a gene: 7. From germline, CDR1 is MNHEY and CDR2 SMNVEV (reference sequence).

The chain employs TRBV10-2 and TRBJ1-2; the D gene is possibly TRBD1 (5 bases). The V gene lost 8 bases and the J gene lost 8 bases, with 15 bases spanning the gap. Germline V gene sequence: CDR1 WSHSY, CDR2 SAAADI. This CDR3 is 12 amino acids long. DNA for the CDR3: TGCGCCAGCTCCCAGGGTGCGCAAGGCTACACCTTC. Encoded protein: CASSQGAQGYTF.

This chain uses TRBV5-6 with TRBJ1-1; D ambiguous. The V and J ends lost 4 bases and 6 bases respectively, with 13 bases between them. The CDR3 runs to 13 residues. Germline V gene sequence: CDR1 SGHDT, CDR2 YYEEEE. CDR3 sequence (DNA): TGTGCCAGCAGCATACAAGGGAGGGCTGAAGCTTTCTTT. This translates into CASSIQGRAEAFF.

In this sample, this clone turned up once. The chain carries TRBV5-1 and TRBJ1-1; a weak D match, TRBD1 (5 bases). The germline CDR1 and CDR2 sequences are SGHRS and YFSETQ. The CDR3 is 13 amino acids. Trimming left V 2 bases short and J 3 bases short, with 8 bases between. The CDR3 spells CASSFQGHTEAFF. CDR3 DNA: TGCGCCAGCAGCTTTCAGGGTCACACTGAAGCTTTCTTT.

This clone was found once. The V call is TRBV9, the J call TRBJ1-2; TRBD1 is a possible D gene (5 bases). The CDR3 is 15 residues long. Deletions cut 4 bases from V and 7 bases from J, with 20 bases between. Germline assignment: CDR1 SGDLS and CDR2 YYNGEE. In nucleotides, the CDR3 is TGTGCCAGCAGCAATAGAAGGGGAGGTGAGGTTGGCTACACCTTC. This codes for CASSNRRGGEVGYTF.

The chain recombines TRBV10-3 with TRBJ2-6, with D perhaps TRBD2 (5 bases). V was clipped by 0 bases and J by 2 bases, with 17 bases between them. This CDR3 comprises 19 residues. Per the germline V gene, CDR1 is ENHRY and CDR2 is SYGVKD. The CDR3 loop is CAISESRQAHGTGANVLTF. The DNA for the CDR3 is TGTGCCATCAGTGAGTCGAGGCAGGCCCACGGGACTGGGGCCAACGTCCTGACTTTC.

This clone occurred a few times. The chain employs TRBV9 and TRBJ1-4, with 7 positions matching TRBD1. This CDR3 spans 16 amino acids. After removal of 3 bases from V and 8 bases from J, the junction contained 13 bases not matched to a gene. Germline V gene lookup returns CDR1 SGDLS and CDR2 YYNGEE. CDR3 region: CASSAGLGGSWEKLFF. The CDR3 nucleotides are TGTGCCAGCAGCGCGGGGTTAGGGGGCAGTTGGGAAAAACTGTTTTTT.

The chain carries TRBV5-1 and TRBJ1-2; the D is unclear. The germline V gene encodes CDR1 SGHRS and CDR2 YFSETQ. V was clipped by 6 bases and J by 4 bases, with 16 bases between them. There are 14 residues in the CDR3. The CDR3 sequence is CASNQAPISYGYTF. The DNA for the CDR3 is TGCGCCAGCAACCAGGCCCCGATCTCCTATGGCTACACCTTC.

The rearrangement links TRBV30 to TRBJ2-5; 7 bases are a match to TRBD1. The CDR3 consists of 13 residues. The junction had 3 bases not matched to a gene; V was cut back by 0 bases and J by 5 bases. Per germline, CDR1 GTSNPN and CDR2 SVGIG (reference sequence). CDR3 sequence reads: CAWSVTRGETQYF. Here the CDR3 DNA reads TGTGCCTGGAGTGTAACCAGGGGGGAGACCCAGTACTTC.

The genes are TRBV19 and TRBJ1-5, with 9 bases fitting TRBD1. This CDR3 has 13 amino acids. Trimming took 7 bases from V and 6 from J; bases not matched to a gene: 4. Germline lookup yields CDR1 LNHDA and CDR2 SQIVND (reference sequence). DNA of the CDR3: TGTGCCAGTACTTTGACAGGGGGTCAGCCCCAGCATTTT. It translates to CASTLTGGQPQHF. The full variable domain, completed using reference TRBV19 and TRBJ1-5, is DGGITQSPKYLFRKEGQNVTLSCEQNLNHDAMYWYRQDPGQGLRLIYYSQIVNDFQKGDIAEGYSVSREKKESFPLTVTSAQKNPTAFYLCASTLTGGQPQHFGDGTRLSIL.

V is TRBV29-1 and J is TRBJ1-2; TRBD1 agrees at 10 bases. The CDR3 is 14 residues long. Looked up from germline, CDR1 is SQVTM and CDR2 is ANQGSEA. J gave up 4 bases and V 6 bases, and 8 bases lay outside the gene matches. This CDR3 reads CSVHGQGGTYGYTF. CDR3 DNA: TGCAGCGTACACGGACAGGGGGGAACCTATGGCTACACCTTC.

This clone was recorded only once. The chain couples TRBV11-3 to TRBJ2-2; tentatively, D is TRBD1 (5 bases). The CDR3 extends over 15 amino acids. V shed 2 bases and J shed 4 bases, with 11 bases lying between them. CDR1 is SGHNT and CDR2 is YENEEA in the germline V gene. This CDR3 reads CASSLSRQSTGELFF. The CDR3 DNA is TGTGCCAGCAGCTTATCCCGACAGAGCACCGGGGAGCTGTTTTTT.

This sequence joins TRBV29-1 and TRBJ2-3; D may be TRBD2 (6 bases). CDR1 and CDR2 (germline): SQVTM, ANQGSEA. There are 13 residues in the CDR3. Trimming stripped 4 bases from V and 0 bases from J, with 8 bases between. This CDR3 is CSVGGASTDTQYF. Here the CDR3 DNA reads TGCAGCGTTGGCGGGGCTAGCACAGATACGCAGTATTTT.

This clone was recorded only once. V gene TRBV6-5 combines with J gene TRBJ2-2, with 15 bases aligning to TRBD2. Trimming at V came to 6 bases and at J to 7 bases, leaving 0 bases not matched to a gene. The germline CDR1 and CDR2 sequences are MNHEY and SVGAGI. The CDR3 is made up of 14 amino acids. CDR3 nucleotides: TGTGCCAGCAGGGGACTAGCGGGGGGCGGGGAGCTGTTTTTT. Amino acid sequence: CASRGLAGGGELFF.

The gene calls are TRBV12-5 and TRBJ2-1, with TRBD2 identical over 8 bases. The J segment lost 4 bases and the V segment lost 5 bases, leaving 7 bases of the junction unmatched. Germline assignment: CDR1 LGHNT and CDR2 FRNRAP. This CDR3 is built from 15 residues. CDR3 sequence (DNA): TGTGCTAGTGGTCGCACTAGCGGTAATTACAATGAGCAGTTCTTC. Translating it yields CASGRTSGNYNEQFF.

The gene calls are TRBV7-2 and TRBJ2-3, with TRBD2 identical over 7 bases. Unmatched junction bases numbered 13, after V lost 1 base and J lost 6 bases. There are 17 residues in the CDR3. CDR1 SGHTA and CDR2 FQGNSA come from the germline V gene. DNA of the CDR3: TGTGCCAGCAGCTTAGTGTCGGGAGGAGCGGGGACGGATACGCAGTATTTT. Translating gives CASSLVSGGAGTDTQYF.

J is TRBJ2-1 and V is TRBV29-1; 7 bases match TRBD1. This CDR3 has 13 amino acids. Germline values: CDR1 SQVTM, CDR2 ANQGSEA. The V segment lost 4 bases and the J segment 3 bases; nucleotides outside the gene matches: 3. CDR3 in DNA: TGCAGCGTTGCCAGGGGGAACTACAATGAGCAGTTCTTC. Translated, it gives CSVARGNYNEQFF.

V is TRBV19 and J is TRBJ1-2; tentatively, D is TRBD1 (5 bases). Trimming pared 5 bases from V and 4 bases from J, leaving 11 bases between. Germline V gene sequence: CDR1 LNHDA, CDR2 SQIVND (reference sequence). This CDR3 is 13 amino acids long. The CDR3 region is CASSFRQPYGYTF. The CDR3 DNA reads as TGTGCCAGTAGTTTCCGACAGCCCTATGGCTACACCTTC.

This sequence joins TRBV27 and TRBJ2-3; 8 bases align to TRBD2. V shed 0 bases, J shed 1 base, and the junction held 6 bases outside the gene matches. The germline V gene encodes CDR1 MNHEY and CDR2 SMNVEV (reference sequence). The CDR3 runs 17 residues. The CDR3 protein is CASSLSSGIVGTDTQYF. The CDR3 DNA follows: TGTGCCAGCAGTTTATCTAGCGGGATAGTAGGCACAGATACGCAGTATTTT.